This T cell receptor (beta chain) appears in the sequencing data of a study of T cell clones after liver transplantation (dated by TCRdb to about 2019). The study in broad terms: ITN030ST, the source of the samples, was a randomized trial that attempted immunosuppression withdrawal within 2 years of liver transplantation. Of the eight recipients, three were HCV-positive, while the remaining recipients had been transplanted for non-autoimmune, non-viral indications. The studied cohort comprised 8 liver transplant recipients, 3 classified as tolerant and 5 as non-tolerant. Blood samples were taken pre-transplant, pre-randomization before withdrawal, and post-randomization after full withdrawal or failed withdrawal. As an antigen-independent comparator for donor-reactive sequences, third party-reactive TCRbeta sequences were also identified from pre-transplant MLRs. Until randomization at 12-24 months post-transplant, subjects were given standard immunosuppression, with no induction therapy. Donor-reactive T cell clones were identified by TCRbeta sequencing after a pre-transplant mixed lymphocyte reaction and then tracked in post-transplant blood. Tolerance was defined as complete withdrawal of immunosuppression for at least one year without a rise in liver enzymes beyond twice the upper limit of normal.

Comment on this clone: It has no known antigen specificity. No per-base quality is available; no much larger clone lies one base away.

What the work shows at the level of the full study, not this receptor alone: When repertoire turnover was taken into account, detection of donor-reactive sequences was significantly reduced in 7 of 8 subjects for CD4 and in 8 of 8 subjects for CD8. In two subjects, low numbers of available donor cells limited the measurable donor-reactive repertoire. Donor-reactive sequences declined more than third party-reactive ones, suggesting partial antigen-specific deletion unrelated to withdrawal success. The conclusions were preliminary, being limited by small, heterogeneous patient numbers and by non-standardized post-transplant time points. Because allograft tissue specimens were not available, migration of donor-reactive T cells into the graft, rather than deletion, may have occurred. A significant post-transplant decrease in circulating donor-reactive CD4 TCRbeta sequences was observed in most of the 8 subjects, irrespective of tolerance or HCV status.

High-throughput TCRbeta CDR3 sequencing of frozen genomic DNA was performed by immunoSEQ, with PCR amplification, mapping, bias correction and internal controls included. Per the original workflow: Productive rearrangements were kept, and unique TCRbeta sequences were defined by CDR3 nucleotide sequence plus V and J gene. A sequence counted as donor-reactive only if the sequence showed at least 5-fold expansion in CFSE-low cells compared with unstimulated pre-transplant cells and had a frequency of at least 0.01%. Minimum frequency thresholds were set for each subject on the basis of the unstimulated sample with the lowest template count, so that a detection power of at least 90% was ensured. Repertoire turnover was measured by Jensen-Shannon divergence between the top 1000 TCRbeta sequences post- and pre-transplant. Two-sided Fisher's exact tests were used to test for changes in how often donor-reactive sequences were detected. TCRdb took this table from immuneACCESS and kept in-frame rearrangements with V and J called. Such tables lack part of the clones; where checked against another copy, unresolved V genes explain under half of the gap, and the rest is unexplained. V and J calls and clone size are copied from that table; D and trimming were computed from the DNA. The sample includes roughly 67,000 clones, with about 92% observed a single time. Clones ranked in the top ten supply approximately 0.96% of the sample.

Unstimulated PBMCs, after thawing, were stained for CD3, CD4 and CD8 and then FACS-sorted into CD3+CD4+ and CD3+CD8+ populations. All 8 studied subjects were randomized to withdrawal of immunosuppression. The Qiagen DNeasy Blood and Tissue Kit was used for isolation of genomic DNA. V ends up 6 bases short and J 5 bases short, with an unmatched junction base count of 9. From the germline V gene (reference sequence), CDR1 is MNHNY and CDR2 is SVGAGI. Measured from the cysteine to the phenylalanine, the CDR3 is 15 residues long. Kept here is only the CDR3 DNA, which spans 45 bases and is read in frame from base 1.

This receptor was obtained from a human patient who received a liver transplant. Following transplantation, part of the T cell population may be supplied by the graft donor rather than the patient. This chain is built from TRBV6-6 and TRBJ2-3; 9 middle bases align to TRBD2. The specimen comprised CD4+ T cells from blood, sampled approximately 27 months after liver transplant. The bases read TGTGCCAGCAGACCGTCGGCGGGAGGGGTAGATACGCAGTATTTT. This codes for CASRPSAGGVDTQYF.